These 16 T cell receptor beta chains were sequenced from one sample in a study of shared clonotypes between healthy human individuals. The table came from immunoSEQ multiplex PCR; TCRdb's copy has only in-frame clones and leaves some out. The sample has about 1.1 million clones; 70% to 85% are singletons. Sequencing was carried out using memory CD4+ T cells from PBMCs. As to subset: CD45RA-negative fraction. All receptors derive from a man younger than 35 in good health. Some clones in this sample may be carry-over from other donors' samples.

Regarding this clone: Other nucleotide sequences in the sample specify the same CDR3. The CDR3 DNA sequence: TGTGCCAGCAGTGAAGGATCCTATGGCTACACCTTC. This translates into CASSEGSYGYTF. The gene calls are TRBV6-5 and TRBJ1-2, with no clear D. Trimming shortened V by 5 bases and J by 4 bases, and 8 bases separated the two germline ends. The germline V gene has CDR1 MNHEY and CDR2 SVGAGI. The CDR3 contains 12 residues.

The chain carries TRBV7-2 and TRBJ2-7; D not resolved. The CDR3 is 12 amino acids. Per the germline V gene, CDR1 is SGHTA and CDR2 is FQGNSA. V lost 4 bases and J 6 bases, leaving 10 bases between the germline ends. The CDR3 region is CASSSPPLEQYF. The CDR3 DNA follows: TGTGCCAGCAGCTCCCCCCCCCTCGAGCAGTACTTC.

CDR3 DNA: TGCGCCAGCACAGGGAGAGGCACTGAAGCTTTCTTT. Amino acids: CASTGRGTEAFF. The chain carries TRBV5-1 and TRBJ1-1; possibly TRBD1 for D (5 bases). The CDR3 has 12 residues. Trimming stripped 6 bases from V and 4 bases from J, with 10 bases between. Germline V gene data show CDR1 as SGHRS and CDR2 as YFSETQ.

This clone was recorded a few times. Other DNA sequences in this specimen translate into the identical CDR3. This chain's CDR3 is CASSLDRYSGNTIYF. CDR3 DNA: TGCGCCAGCAGCTTGGACAGGTACTCTGGAAACACCATATATTTT. This chain connects TRBV5-1 to TRBJ1-3, with D maybe TRBD1 (5 bases). CDR3 length: 15 amino acids. Germline V gene sequence: CDR1 SGHRS, CDR2 YFSETQ. The V end was cut by 0 bases, the J end by 0 bases, with 7 bases between. The complete variable domain, with remaining parts taken from reference TRBV5-1 and TRBJ1-3, reads KAGVTQTPRYLIKTRGQQVTLSCSPISGHRSVSWYQQTPGQGLQFLFEYFSETQRNKGNFPGRFSGRQFSNSRSEMNVSTLELGDSALYLCASSLDRYSGNTIYFGEGSWLTVV.

This chain uses TRBV30 with TRBJ1-1; D may be TRBD1 (5 bases). V dropped 3 bases and J dropped 5 bases, with 16 bases sitting between them. Germline CDR1 is GTSNPN and CDR2 is SVGIG (reference sequence). The CDR3 is 14 residues long. CDR3 residues: CAWSGAGRRTEAFF. CDR3 nucleotide sequence: TGTGCCTGGAGCGGGGCAGGGAGAAGGACTGAAGCTTTCTTT.

V and J are TRBV6-5 and TRBJ1-4; D not resolved. The CDR3 sequence is 15 residues long. Germline-derived CDR1 and CDR2 are MNHEY and SVGAGI. V lost 2 bases to trimming and J lost 5 bases, with 12 bases between them. The CDR3 sequence: CASSYSYYSNEKLFF. CDR3 nucleotides: TGTGCCAGCAGTTACAGTTATTACTCGAATGAAAAACTGTTTTTT.

The chain couples TRBV2 to TRBJ2-2; TRBD1 is a possible D gene (5 bases). Deletions cut 7 bases from V and 4 bases from J, with 13 bases between. The V gene's germline CDR1 is SNHLY and CDR2 FYNNEI. The CDR3 contains 14 residues. The CDR3 sequence: CASKGRSGTGELFF. Here the CDR3 DNA reads TGTGCCAGCAAGGGGCGTTCGGGCACCGGGGAGCTGTTTTTT.

The chain carries TRBV7-3 and TRBJ2-2; D possibly corresponds to TRBD2 (5 bases). There are 16 residues in the CDR3. The germline V and J ends were trimmed by 4 bases and 1 base, with 13 bases remaining between them. CDR1 and CDR2 (germline): SGHTA, FQGTGA. In nucleotides, the CDR3 is TGTGCCAGCAGCTCTATGGGCGGGCTGAACACCGGGGAGCTGTTTTTT. This gives the protein CASSSMGGLNTGELFF.

The gene calls are TRBV11-2 and TRBJ1-2, with TRBD1 identical over 11 bases. In germline, CDR1 is SGHAT, CDR2 FQNNGV. J gave up 4 bases and V 1 base, and 8 bases lay outside the gene matches. The CDR3 totals 17 residues. In DNA form, the CDR3 reads TGTGCCAGCAGCTTAGGCAGGACAGGGGGCCTCGTCTATGGCTACACCTTC. It yields the protein CASSLGRTGGLVYGYTF.

This clone was seen just once. The rearrangement joins TRBV10-3 to TRBJ1-3, with TRBD1 identical over 7 bases. The CDR3 is made up of 16 amino acids. The germline V gene has CDR1 ENHRY and CDR2 SYGVKD. J lost 6 bases, V lost 0 bases, and 8 bases had no gene match. CDR3 in amino acids: CAISESGDSSLNTIYF. The DNA for the CDR3 is TGTGCCATCAGTGAGTCTGGGGACAGCAGCTTAAACACCATATATTTT.

This clone was observed a few times. The V call is TRBV5-1, the J call TRBJ2-7, with D unresolved. V was shortened by 0 bases and J by 2 bases, with 15 bases between the two germline ends. The CDR3 covers 16 residues. Germline-derived CDR1 and CDR2 are SGHRS and YFSETQ. CDR3 bases: TGCGCCAGCAGCTTGGCCGTCGGCGGCCGAGCCTACGAGCAGTACTTC. Translation: CASSLAVGGRAYEQYF.

The chain carries TRBV15 and TRBJ2-3; D may be TRBD1 or TRBD2 (5 bases each). Trimming removed 1 base at V and 0 bases at J, with 11 bases between. There are 16 residues in the CDR3. Looked up from germline, CDR1 is LNHNV and CDR2 is YYDKDF (reference sequence). The CDR3 DNA sequence: TGTGCCACCAGCAGAGTACGGGGCGCAAGCACAGATACGCAGTATTTT. It encodes CATSRVRGASTDTQYF.

Ten or more counts support this clone. The rearrangement links TRBV5-3 to TRBJ2-7; possibly TRBD1 or TRBD2 for D (5 bases each). TRBV5-3 is flagged as an ORF with uncertain function. The CDR3 extends over 14 amino acids. V was clipped by 4 bases and J by 2 bases, with 13 bases between them. The CDR3 coding sequence is TGTGCCAGAAGCCCGGGCCAGGGAGCCTACGAGCAGTACTTC. Amino acid sequence: CARSPGQGAYEQYF.

This rearrangement joins TRBV19 to TRBJ1-5, with TRBD1 matching 8 bases. Per the germline V gene, CDR1 is LNHDA and CDR2 is SQIVND (reference sequence). After removal of 5 bases from V and 4 bases from J, the junction contained 7 bases not matched to a gene. There are 15 residues in the CDR3. CDR3 amino acids: CASSRQGPLNQPQHF. Here the CDR3 DNA reads TGTGCCAGTAGTCGACAGGGGCCCTTAAATCAGCCCCAGCATTTT.

The chain carries TRBV5-3 and TRBJ2-3; 8 bases are a match to TRBD2. TRBV5-3 is treated as an ORF (open reading frame) with a function not yet certain. J gave up 3 bases and V 4 bases, and 10 bases lay outside the gene matches. The CDR3 is made up of 16 amino acids. The CDR3 DNA follows: TGTGCCAGAAGCCTTTTTTTAGCGGGACGGACAGATACGCAGTATTTT. This encodes CARSLFLAGRTDTQYF.

This clone was recorded only once. The rearrangement joins TRBV28 to TRBJ1-3; D gene ambiguous. Trimming took off 5 bases at V and 0 bases at J, with 11 bases between the two ends. CDR1 is MDHEN, CDR2 SYDVKM, per germline. CDR3 size: 15 residues. CDR3 region: CASSPRLISGNTIYF. The CDR3 region has the DNA TGTGCCAGCAGTCCCCGTTTGATCTCTGGAAACACCATATATTTT.